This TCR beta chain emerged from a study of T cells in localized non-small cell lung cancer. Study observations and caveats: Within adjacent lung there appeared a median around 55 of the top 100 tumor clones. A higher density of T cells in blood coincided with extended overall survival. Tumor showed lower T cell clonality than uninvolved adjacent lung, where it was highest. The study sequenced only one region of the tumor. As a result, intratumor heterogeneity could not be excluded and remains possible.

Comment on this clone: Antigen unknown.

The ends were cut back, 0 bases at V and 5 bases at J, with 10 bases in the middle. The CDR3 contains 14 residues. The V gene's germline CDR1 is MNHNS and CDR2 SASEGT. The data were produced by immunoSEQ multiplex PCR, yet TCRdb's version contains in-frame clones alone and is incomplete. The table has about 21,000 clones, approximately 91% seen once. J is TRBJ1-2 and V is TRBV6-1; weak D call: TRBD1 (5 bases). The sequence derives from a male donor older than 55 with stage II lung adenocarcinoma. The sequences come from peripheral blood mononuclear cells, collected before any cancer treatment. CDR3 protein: CASSEAPTVYGYTF. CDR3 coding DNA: TGTGCCAGCAGTGAAGCGCCGACAGTTTATGGCTACACCTTC.